The 7 T cell receptor beta chains in this list originate from one sample, sequenced in a study of blood T cells in healthy people across ages. A second PCR, run for about 7 to 11 cycles, used a sample-barcoded 5' primer plus a J-beta primer mix. TCRdb reprocessed the 5' RACE reads via MiXCR and lists one record per CDR3 protein. Of roughly 1,100,000 distinct CDR3 sequences listed, 20% to 25% are singletons. This same sample was also part of a study on T cells of mothers and their children.

The sequenced sample was blood. All receptors derive from a girl aged 2 to 9 in good health.

CDR3 bases: TGTGCCAGCAGCGAGGTGCTCTCCACAGATACGCAGTATTTT. This gives the protein CASSEVLSTDTQYF. The J gene is TRBJ2-3, the V gene TRBV9; D is ambiguous. The germline V gene encodes CDR1 SGDLS and CDR2 YYNGEE. V lost 3 bases to trimming and J lost 2 bases, with 10 bases between them. There are 14 residues in the CDR3. Combining the CDR3 with reference TRBV9 and TRBJ2-3 gives the whole variable domain DSGVTQTPKHLITATGQRVTLRCSPRSGDLSVYWYQQSLDQGLQFLIQYYNGEERAKGNILERFSAQQFPDLHSELNLSSLELGDSALYFCASSEVLSTDTQYFGPGTRLTVL.

The rearrangement links TRBV28 to TRBJ1-4; D not resolved. The V end was cut by 5 bases, the J end by 2 bases, with 12 bases between. Germline V gene lookup returns CDR1 MDHEN and CDR2 SYDVKM. The CDR3 is 15 amino acids. Here the CDR3 DNA reads TGTGCCAGCAGTCCCCTCAGTGACACTAATGAAAAACTGTTTTTT. It codes for CASSPLSDTNEKLFF.

This clonotype was detected a few times. V is TRBV7-9 and J is TRBJ1-1; D ambiguous. The CDR3 loop spans 14 amino acids. Germline-derived CDR1 and CDR2 are SEHNR and FQNEAQ (reference sequence). Trimming removed 0 bases from V and 4 bases from J, with 9 bases in between. Here the CDR3 DNA reads TGTGCCAGCAGCTTAGCCAGCCTGATCACTGAAGCTTTCTTT. It translates to CASSLASLITEAFF.

The chain employs TRBV6-1 and TRBJ2-3; D remains unclear. Germline CDR1 reads MNHNS; CDR2 reads SASEGT. V was clipped by 6 bases and J by 6 bases, with 16 bases between them. This CDR3 region has 14 residues. The CDR3 sequence is CASSLGPGVDTQYF. As DNA, the CDR3 is TGTGCCAGCAGCCTAGGACCGGGTGTGGATACGCAGTATTTT.

This clonotype was recorded a few times. One junction end does not reproduce the germline sequence, and a read error may be involved. V is TRBV12-3 or TRBV12-4 and J is TRBJ2-5, with unresolved D. CDR3 length equals 11 residues. CDR3 sequence (DNA): TGTGCCAGCAGCACGGATCCATCCGTGCACTTC. Translating it yields CASSTDPSVHF.

This clonotype was recorded a few times. CDR3 loop: CSALLAGAPDTQYF. In nucleotides, the CDR3 is TGCAGTGCGTTACTAGCGGGAGCCCCAGATACGCAGTATTTT. The V and J genes are TRBV20-1 and TRBJ2-3; TRBD2 matches at 11 bases. The V segment lost 6 bases and the J segment 4 bases; nucleotides outside the gene matches: 6. Germline V gives CDR1 DFQATT, CDR2 SNEGSKA (reference sequence). This CDR3 is 14 amino acids long.

This clonotype was detected only a few times. The V gene is TRBV12-3 or TRBV12-4, the J gene TRBJ2-3; D uncertain. The CDR3 consists of 12 residues. V was clipped by 3 bases and J by 6 bases, with 7 bases between them. The CDR3 DNA follows: TGTGCCAGCAGTTTTGGTGTGGATACGCAGTATTTT. Protein: CASSFGVDTQYF.